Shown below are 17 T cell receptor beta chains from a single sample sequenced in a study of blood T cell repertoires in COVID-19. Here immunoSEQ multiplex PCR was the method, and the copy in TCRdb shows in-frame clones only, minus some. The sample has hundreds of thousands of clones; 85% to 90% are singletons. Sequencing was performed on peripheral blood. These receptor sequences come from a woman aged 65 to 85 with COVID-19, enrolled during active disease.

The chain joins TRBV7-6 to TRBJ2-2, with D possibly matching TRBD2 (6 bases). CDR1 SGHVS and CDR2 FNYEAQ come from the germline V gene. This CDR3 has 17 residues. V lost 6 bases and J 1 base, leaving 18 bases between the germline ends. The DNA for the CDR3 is TGTGCCAGCAGTTACTCATCCGGGGGAGAGAACACCGGGGAGCTGTTTTTT. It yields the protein CASSYSSGGENTGELFF.

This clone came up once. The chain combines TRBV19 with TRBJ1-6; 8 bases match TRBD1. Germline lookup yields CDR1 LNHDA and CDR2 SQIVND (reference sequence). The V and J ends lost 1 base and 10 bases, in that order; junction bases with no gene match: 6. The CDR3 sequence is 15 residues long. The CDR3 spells CASSIGQGARSPLHF. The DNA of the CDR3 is TGTGCCAGTAGTATAGGTCAGGGGGCGCGATCACCCCTCCACTTT.

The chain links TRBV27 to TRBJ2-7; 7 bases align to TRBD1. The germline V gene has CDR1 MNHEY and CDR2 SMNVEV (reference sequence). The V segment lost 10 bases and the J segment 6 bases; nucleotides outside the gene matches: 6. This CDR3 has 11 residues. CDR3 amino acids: CAIRTGAEQYF. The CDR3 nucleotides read TGTGCCATCCGAACAGGGGCCGAGCAGTACTTC.

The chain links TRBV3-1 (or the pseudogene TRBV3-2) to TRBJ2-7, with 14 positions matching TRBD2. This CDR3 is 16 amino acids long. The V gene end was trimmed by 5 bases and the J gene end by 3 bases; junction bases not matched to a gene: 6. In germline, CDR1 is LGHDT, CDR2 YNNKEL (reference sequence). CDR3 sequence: CASSYWTSGGFYEQYF. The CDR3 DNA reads TGTGCCAGCAGCTATTGGACTAGCGGGGGGTTCTACGAGCAGTACTTC.

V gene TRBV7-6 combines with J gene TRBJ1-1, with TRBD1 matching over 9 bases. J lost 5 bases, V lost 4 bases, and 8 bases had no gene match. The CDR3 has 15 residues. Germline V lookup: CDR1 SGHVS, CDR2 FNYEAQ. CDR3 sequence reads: CASSWKQGAETEAFF. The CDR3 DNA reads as TGTGCCAGCAGCTGGAAACAGGGGGCAGAAACTGAAGCTTTCTTT.

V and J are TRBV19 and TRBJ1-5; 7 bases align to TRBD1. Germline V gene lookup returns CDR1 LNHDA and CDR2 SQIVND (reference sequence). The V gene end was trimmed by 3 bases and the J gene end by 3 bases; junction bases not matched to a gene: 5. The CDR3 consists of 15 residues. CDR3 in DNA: TGTGCCAGTAGTATTGGACAGGTTTTCAATCAGCCCCAGCATTTT. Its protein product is CASSIGQVFNQPQHF.

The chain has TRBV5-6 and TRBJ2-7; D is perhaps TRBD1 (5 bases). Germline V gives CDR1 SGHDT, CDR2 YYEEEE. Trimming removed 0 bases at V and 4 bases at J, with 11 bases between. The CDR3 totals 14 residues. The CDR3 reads CASSLGQGPYEQYF. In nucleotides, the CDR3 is TGTGCCAGCAGCTTGGGGCAGGGCCCTTACGAGCAGTACTTC.

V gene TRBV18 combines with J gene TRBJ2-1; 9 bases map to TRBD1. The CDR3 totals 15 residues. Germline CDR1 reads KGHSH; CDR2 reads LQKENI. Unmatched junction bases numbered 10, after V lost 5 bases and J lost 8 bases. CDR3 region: CASSSWTGAGDEQFF. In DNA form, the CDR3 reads TGTGCCAGCTCAAGCTGGACAGGGGCCGGGGATGAGCAGTTCTTC.

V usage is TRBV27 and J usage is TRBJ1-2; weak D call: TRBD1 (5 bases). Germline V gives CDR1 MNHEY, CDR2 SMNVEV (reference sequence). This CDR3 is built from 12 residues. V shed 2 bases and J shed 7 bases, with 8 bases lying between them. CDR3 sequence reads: CASSLQGSGYTF. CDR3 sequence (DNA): TGTGCCAGCAGTTTACAGGGCTCTGGCTACACCTTC.

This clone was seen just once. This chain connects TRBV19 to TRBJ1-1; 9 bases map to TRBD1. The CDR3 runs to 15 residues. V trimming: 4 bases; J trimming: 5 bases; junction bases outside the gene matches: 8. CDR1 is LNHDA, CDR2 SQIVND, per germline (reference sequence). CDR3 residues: CASSNTGGPNTEAFF. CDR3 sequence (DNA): TGTGCCAGTAGTAACACAGGGGGCCCAAATACTGAAGCTTTCTTT.

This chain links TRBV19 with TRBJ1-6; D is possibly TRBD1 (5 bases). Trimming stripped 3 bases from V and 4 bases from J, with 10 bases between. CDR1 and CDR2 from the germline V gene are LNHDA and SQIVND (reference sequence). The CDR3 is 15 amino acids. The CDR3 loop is CASSIARDYNSPLHF. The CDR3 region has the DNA TGTGCCAGTAGTATCGCCAGGGATTATAATTCACCCCTCCACTTT.

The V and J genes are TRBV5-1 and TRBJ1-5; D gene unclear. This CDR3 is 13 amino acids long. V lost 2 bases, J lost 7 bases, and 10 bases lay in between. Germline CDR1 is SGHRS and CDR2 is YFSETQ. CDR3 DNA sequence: TGCGCCAGCAGCTTTGCAGAGGGCCAGCCCCAGCATTTT. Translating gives CASSFAEGQPQHF.

The CDR3 region has the DNA TGTGCCAGCAGTTACACCTATCCCGGACTAGCGGGGAGCACAGATACGCAGTATTTT. Its protein is CASSYTYPGLAGSTDTQYF. The chain carries TRBV6-2 or TRBV6-3 and TRBJ2-3, with TRBD2 identical over 12 bases. V was clipped by 2 bases and J by 0 bases; unmatched bases: 9. Germline values: CDR1 MNHEY, CDR2 SVGEGT. There are 19 residues in the CDR3.

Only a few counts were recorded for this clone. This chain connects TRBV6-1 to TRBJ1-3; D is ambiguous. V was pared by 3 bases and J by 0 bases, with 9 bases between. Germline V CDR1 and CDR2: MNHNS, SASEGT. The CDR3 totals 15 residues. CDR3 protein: CASSDRSSSGNTIYF. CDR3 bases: TGTGCCAGCAGTGACCGTTCTAGCTCTGGAAACACCATATATTTT.

Written as DNA, the CDR3 is TGTGCCATCGCCCCGGGACAGGACTACGAGCAGTACTTC. This translates into CAIAPGQDYEQYF. The rearrangement joins TRBV10-3 to TRBJ2-7; 8 bases are shared with TRBD1. V lost 8 bases to trimming and J lost 3 bases; unmatched junction nucleotides: 6. Germline lookup yields CDR1 ENHRY and CDR2 SYGVKD. This CDR3 contains 13 residues.

The CDR3 reads CASSQPRGHYGYTF. Written as DNA, the CDR3 is TGCGCCAGCAGCCAACCAAGGGGGCACTATGGCTACACCTTC. V gene TRBV4-1 combines with J gene TRBJ1-2; 7 bases are shared with TRBD1. The germline gives CDR1 MGHRA, CDR2 YSYEKL. The CDR3 loop spans 14 amino acids. After removal of 2 bases from V and 3 bases from J, the junction contained 3 bases not matched to a gene.

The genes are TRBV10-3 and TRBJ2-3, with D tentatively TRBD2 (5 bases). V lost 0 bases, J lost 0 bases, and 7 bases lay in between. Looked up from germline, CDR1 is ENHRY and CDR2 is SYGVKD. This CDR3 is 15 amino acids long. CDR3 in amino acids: CAISESRASTDTQYF. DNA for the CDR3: TGTGCCATCAGTGAGTCGAGGGCTAGCACAGATACGCAGTATTTT.